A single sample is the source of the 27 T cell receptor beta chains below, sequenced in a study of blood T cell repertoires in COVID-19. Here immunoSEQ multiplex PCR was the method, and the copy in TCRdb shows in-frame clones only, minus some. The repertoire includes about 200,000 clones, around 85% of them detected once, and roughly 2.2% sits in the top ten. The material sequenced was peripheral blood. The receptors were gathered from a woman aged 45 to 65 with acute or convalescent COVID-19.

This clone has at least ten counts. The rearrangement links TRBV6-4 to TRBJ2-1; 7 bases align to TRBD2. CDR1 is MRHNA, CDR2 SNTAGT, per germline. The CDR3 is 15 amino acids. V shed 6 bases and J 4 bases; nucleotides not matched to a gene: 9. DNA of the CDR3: TGTGCCAGCAGGCAAACTAGCGAACCGTACAATGAGCAGTTCTTC. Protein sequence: CASRQTSEPYNEQFF.

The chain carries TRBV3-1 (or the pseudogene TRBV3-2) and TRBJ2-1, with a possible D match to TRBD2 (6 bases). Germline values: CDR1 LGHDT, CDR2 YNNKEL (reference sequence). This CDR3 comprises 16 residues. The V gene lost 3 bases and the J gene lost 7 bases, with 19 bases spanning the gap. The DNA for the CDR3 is TGTGCCAGCAGCCATTCGGAAAGGCGGGGAAATAATGAGCAGTTCTTC. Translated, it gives CASSHSERRGNNEQFF.

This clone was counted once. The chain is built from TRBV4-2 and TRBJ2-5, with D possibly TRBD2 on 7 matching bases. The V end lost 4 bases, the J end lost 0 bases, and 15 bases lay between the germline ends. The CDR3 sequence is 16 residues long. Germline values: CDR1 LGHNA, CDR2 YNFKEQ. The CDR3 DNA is TGTGCCAGCAGCCCGGGGGCCGGGGGGAACCAAGAGACCCAGTACTTC. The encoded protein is CASSPGAGGNQETQYF.

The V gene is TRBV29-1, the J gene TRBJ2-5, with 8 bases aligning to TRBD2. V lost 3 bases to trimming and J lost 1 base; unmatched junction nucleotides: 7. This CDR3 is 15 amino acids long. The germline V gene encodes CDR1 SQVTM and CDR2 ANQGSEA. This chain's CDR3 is CSVESSGKAQETQYF. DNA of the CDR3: TGCAGCGTTGAGAGTAGCGGGAAAGCCCAAGAGACCCAGTACTTC.

CDR3 loop: CASSPGTPPSEQYF. CDR3 nucleotides: TGTGCCAGCAGTCCCGGGACACCACCCTCCGAGCAGTACTTC. The rearrangement joins TRBV6-5 to TRBJ2-7, with D possibly being TRBD1 (6 bases). The V and J ends lost 5 bases and 6 bases respectively, with 17 bases between them. The CDR3 extends over 14 amino acids. Germline-derived CDR1 and CDR2 are MNHEY and SVGAGI.

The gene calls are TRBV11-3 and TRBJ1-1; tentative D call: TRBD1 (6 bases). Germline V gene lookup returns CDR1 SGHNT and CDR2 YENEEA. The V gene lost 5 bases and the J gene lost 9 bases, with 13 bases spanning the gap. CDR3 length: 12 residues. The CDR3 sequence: CASSLGQKKAFF. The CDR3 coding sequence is TGTGCCAGCAGCCTTGGACAGAAAAAAGCTTTCTTT. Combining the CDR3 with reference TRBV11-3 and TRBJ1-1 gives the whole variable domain EAGVVQSPRYKIIEKKQPVAFWCNPISGHNTLYWYLQNLGQGPELLIRYENEEAVDDSQLPKDRFSAERLKGVDSTLKIQPAELGDSAVYLCASSLGQKKAFFGQGTRLTVV.

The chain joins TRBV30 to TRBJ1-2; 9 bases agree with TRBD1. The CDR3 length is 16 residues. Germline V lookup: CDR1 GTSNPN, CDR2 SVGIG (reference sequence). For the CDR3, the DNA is TGTGCGGTTTTACAGGGGGCGCGGATTTTAGGATATGGCTACACCTTC. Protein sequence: CAVLQGARILGYGYTF.

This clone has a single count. CDR3 residues: CASSLAGGSLANYGYTF. The DNA of the CDR3 is TGTGCCAGCAGCTTAGCAGGAGGTAGTTTAGCTAACTATGGCTACACCTTC. The V call is TRBV7-2, the J call TRBJ1-2, with D unresolved. Germline assignment: CDR1 SGHTA and CDR2 FQGNSA. With 0 bases removed from V and 0 bases from J, the gap between germline ends came to 14 bases. The CDR3 is 17 amino acids.

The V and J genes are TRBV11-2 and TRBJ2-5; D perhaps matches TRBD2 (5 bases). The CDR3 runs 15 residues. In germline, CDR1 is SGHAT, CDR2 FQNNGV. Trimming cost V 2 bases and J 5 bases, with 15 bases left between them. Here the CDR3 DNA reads TGTGCCAGCAGCTTAACGGGAAGGGAGATGGAGACCCAGTACTTC. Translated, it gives CASSLTGREMETQYF.

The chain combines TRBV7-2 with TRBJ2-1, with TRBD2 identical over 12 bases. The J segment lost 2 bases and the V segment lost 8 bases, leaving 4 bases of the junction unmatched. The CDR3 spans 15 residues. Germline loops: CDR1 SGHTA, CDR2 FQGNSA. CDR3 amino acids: CASGPSGGAYNEQFF. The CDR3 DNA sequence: TGTGCCAGCGGCCCTAGCGGGGGGGCCTACAATGAGCAGTTCTTC.

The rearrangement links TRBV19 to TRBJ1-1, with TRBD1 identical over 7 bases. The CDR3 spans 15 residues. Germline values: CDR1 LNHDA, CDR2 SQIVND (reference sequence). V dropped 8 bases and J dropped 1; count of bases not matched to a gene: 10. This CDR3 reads CASLSGDSSNTEAFF. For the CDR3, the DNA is TGTGCCAGTTTATCCGGGGACAGCTCGAACACTGAAGCTTTCTTT.

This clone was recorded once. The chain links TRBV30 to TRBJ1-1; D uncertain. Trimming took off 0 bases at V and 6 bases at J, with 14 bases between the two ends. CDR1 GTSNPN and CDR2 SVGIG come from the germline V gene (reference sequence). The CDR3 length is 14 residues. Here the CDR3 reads CAWSVPTFIAEAFF. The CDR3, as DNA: TGTGCCTGGAGTGTACCCACATTCATCGCTGAAGCTTTCTTT.

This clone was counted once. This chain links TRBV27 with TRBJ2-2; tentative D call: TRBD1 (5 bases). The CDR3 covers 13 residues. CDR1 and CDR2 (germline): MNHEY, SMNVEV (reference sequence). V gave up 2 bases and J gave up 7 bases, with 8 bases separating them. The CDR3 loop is CASSLVGVGELFF. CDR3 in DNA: TGTGCCAGCAGTTTAGTAGGGGTCGGGGAGCTGTTTTTT.

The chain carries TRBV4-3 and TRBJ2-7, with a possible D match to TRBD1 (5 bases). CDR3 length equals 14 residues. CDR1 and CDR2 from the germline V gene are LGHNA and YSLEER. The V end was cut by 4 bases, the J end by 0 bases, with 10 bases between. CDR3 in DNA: TGCGCCAGCAGCCTAGGCGACAGCTCCTACGAGCAGTACTTC. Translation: CASSLGDSSYEQYF.

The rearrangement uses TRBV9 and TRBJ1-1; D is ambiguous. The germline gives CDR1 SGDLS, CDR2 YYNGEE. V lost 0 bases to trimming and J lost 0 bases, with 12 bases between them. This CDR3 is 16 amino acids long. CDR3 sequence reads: CASSVAETRMNTEAFF. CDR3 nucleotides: TGTGCCAGCAGCGTAGCCGAGACGCGGATGAACACTGAAGCTTTCTTT.

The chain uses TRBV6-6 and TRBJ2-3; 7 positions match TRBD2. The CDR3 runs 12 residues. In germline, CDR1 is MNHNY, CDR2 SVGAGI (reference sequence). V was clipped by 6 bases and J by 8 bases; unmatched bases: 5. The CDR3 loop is CASSPGGATQYF. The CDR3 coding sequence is TGTGCCAGCAGCCCGGGAGGCGCTACGCAGTATTTT.

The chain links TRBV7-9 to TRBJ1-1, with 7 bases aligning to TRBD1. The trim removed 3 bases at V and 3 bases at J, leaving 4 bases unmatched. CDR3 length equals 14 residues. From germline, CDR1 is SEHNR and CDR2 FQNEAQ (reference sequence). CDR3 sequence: CASSLVQGDTEAFF. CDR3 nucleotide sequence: TGTGCCAGCAGCTTGGTTCAGGGGGACACTGAAGCTTTCTTT.

CDR3 DNA: TGTGCCAGCAGCTTAAGGAGGGCCCTACCCAGGGCAGAATATGGCTACACCTTC. This encodes CASSLRRALPRAEYGYTF. J is TRBJ1-2 and V is TRBV5-6, with D tentatively TRBD1 (5 bases). The germline V and J ends were trimmed by 2 bases and 5 bases, with 25 bases remaining between them. CDR1 is SGHDT, CDR2 YYEEEE, per germline. The CDR3 consists of 18 residues.

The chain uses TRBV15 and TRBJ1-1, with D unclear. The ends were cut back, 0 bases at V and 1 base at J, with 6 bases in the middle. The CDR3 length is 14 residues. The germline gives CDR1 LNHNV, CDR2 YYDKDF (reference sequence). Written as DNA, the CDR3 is TGTGCCACCAGCAGAGATCTGAGGAACACTGAAGCTTTCTTT. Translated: CATSRDLRNTEAFF.

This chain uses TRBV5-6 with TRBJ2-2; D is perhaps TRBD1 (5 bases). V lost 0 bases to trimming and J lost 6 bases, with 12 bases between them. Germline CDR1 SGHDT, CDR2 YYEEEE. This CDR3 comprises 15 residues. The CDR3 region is CASSLEAGRAGELFF. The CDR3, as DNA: TGTGCCAGCAGCTTGGAGGCAGGGCGCGCCGGGGAGCTGTTTTTT.

The CDR3 coding sequence is TGTGCCAGCAGCTTAACAGGGTTCGCCTACGAGCAGTACTTC. Encoded protein: CASSLTGFAYEQYF. The V gene is TRBV7-2, the J gene TRBJ2-7; a weak D match, TRBD1 (6 bases). The CDR3 extends over 14 amino acids. Trimming shortened V by 2 bases and J by 2 bases, and 10 bases separated the two germline ends. Germline CDR1 SGHTA, CDR2 FQGNSA. The variable domain in full, completed from reference TRBV7-2 and TRBJ2-7, reads GAGVSQSPSNKVTEKGKDVELRCDPISGHTALYWYRQSLGQGLEFLIYFQGNSAPDKSGLPSDRFSAERTGGSVSTLTIQRTQQEDSAVYLCASSLTGFAYEQYFGPGTRLTVT.

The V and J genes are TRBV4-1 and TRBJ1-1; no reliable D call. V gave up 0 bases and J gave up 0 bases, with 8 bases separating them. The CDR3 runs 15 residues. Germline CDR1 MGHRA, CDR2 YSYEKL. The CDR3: CASSQEAGMNTEAFF. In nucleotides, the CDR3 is TGCGCCAGCAGCCAAGAGGCCGGGATGAACACTGAAGCTTTCTTT.

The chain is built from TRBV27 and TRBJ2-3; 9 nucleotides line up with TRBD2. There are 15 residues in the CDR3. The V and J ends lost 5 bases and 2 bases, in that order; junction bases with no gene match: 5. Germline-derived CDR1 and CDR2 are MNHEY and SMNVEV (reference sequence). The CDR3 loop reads CASSPLAGDTDTQYF. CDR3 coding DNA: TGTGCCAGCAGTCCCTTAGCGGGAGACACAGATACGCAGTATTTT.

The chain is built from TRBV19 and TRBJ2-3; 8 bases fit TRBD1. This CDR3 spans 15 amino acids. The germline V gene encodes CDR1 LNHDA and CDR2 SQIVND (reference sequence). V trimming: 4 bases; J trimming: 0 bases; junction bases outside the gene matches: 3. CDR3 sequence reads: CASSNRQGSTDTQYF. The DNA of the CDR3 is TGTGCCAGTAGTAATCGACAGGGGAGCACAGATACGCAGTATTTT. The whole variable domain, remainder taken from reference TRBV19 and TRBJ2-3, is DGGITQSPKYLFRKEGQNVTLSCEQNLNHDAMYWYRQDPGQGLRLIYYSQIVNDFQKGDIAEGYSVSREKKESFPLTVTSAQKNPTAFYLCASSNRQGSTDTQYFGPGTRLTVL.

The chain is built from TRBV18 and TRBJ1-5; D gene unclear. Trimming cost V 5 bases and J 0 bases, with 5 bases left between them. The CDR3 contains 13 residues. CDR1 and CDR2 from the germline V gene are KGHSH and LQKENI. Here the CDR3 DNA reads TGTGCCAGCTCAACAAATAGCAATCAGCCCCAGCATTTT. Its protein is CASSTNSNQPQHF.

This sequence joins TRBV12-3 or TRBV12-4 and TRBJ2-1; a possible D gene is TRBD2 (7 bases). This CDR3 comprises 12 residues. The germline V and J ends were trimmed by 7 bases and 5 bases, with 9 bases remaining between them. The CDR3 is CASTGGHNEQFF. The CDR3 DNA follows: TGTGCCAGCACCGGGGGGCACAATGAGCAGTTCTTC.

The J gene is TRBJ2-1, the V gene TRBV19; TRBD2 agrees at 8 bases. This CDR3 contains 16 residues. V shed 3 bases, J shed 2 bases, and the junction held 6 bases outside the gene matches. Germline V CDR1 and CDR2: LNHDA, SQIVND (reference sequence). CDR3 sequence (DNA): TGTGCCAGTAGTATGTTAGCGGGATCGCCCTACAATGAGCAGTTCTTC. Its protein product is CASSMLAGSPYNEQFF.